This T cell receptor (beta chain) stems from a study of cytomegalovirus exposure and HLA in healthy donors. In germline, CDR1 is SGHNT, CDR2 YYREEE (reference sequence). The CDR3 covers 18 residues. The ends were cut back, 0 bases at V and 0 bases at J, with 16 bases in the middle. General observations from the study: The listing of approximately 160 TCR beta chains classed them as cytomegalovirus-associated.

The PCR employed 60 Vbeta primers together with 13 Jbeta primers. The table came from immunoSEQ multiplex PCR; TCRdb's copy has only in-frame clones and leaves some out. Of 85,000 to 100,000 clones detected, about three quarters appear once; the ten largest clones hold 6.5% to 9%. Note on this clone: Its antigen is currently unknown.

The receptor comes from a man in his forties in good health and CMV-seropositive. Sequencing used PBMCs. V is TRBV5-4 and J is TRBJ2-1; D may be TRBD2 (5 bases). The CDR3 protein is CASSLGSGRLASYNEQFF. In nucleotides, the CDR3 is TGTGCCAGCAGCTTGGGTTCGGGTCGGCTAGCCTCCTACAATGAGCAGTTCTTC.